The clone carrying this T cell receptor (beta chain) has a count of ten or more. The antigen is unknown. V was pared by 5 bases and J by 2 bases, with 13 bases between. The CDR3 spans 14 residues. Germline V gene sequence: CDR1 MNHNS, CDR2 SASEGT. For TCR beta, libraries came from iRepertoire HTBI primers and Arm-PCR of CDR3 regions. In TCRdb, the multiplex PCR reads were re-called with MiXCR into one record per CDR3 protein. Of hundreds of thousands of distinct CDR3 sequences in the sample, more than 10% were seen once. This specimen comes from a study of regulatory T cells in long-lasting Graves disease. As to time point: newly diagnosed GD, antithyroid drugs for less than 3 months. RNA extracted from PBMCs served as the sequencing template. Study findings and constraints: Persistent Graves' patients showed reduced TCR diversity versus newly diagnosed patients.

The sample was also reused in another study, on T cells in Graves' hyperthyroidism and ophthalmopathy. That work adds: Ophthalmopathy was separated from stable hyperthyroidism by a 13 V-J model.

This TCR was recovered from a woman aged 25 to 45 with Graves disease. V gene TRBV6-1 combines with J gene TRBJ2-7; no firm D call. The specimen was peripheral blood mononuclear cells (PBMCs), collected at new diagnosis, from a patient treated with antithyroid drugs. In nucleotides, the CDR3 is TGTGCCAGCAGTAACGGCCTCGAGGCCTACGAGCAGTACTTC. Protein product: CASSNGLEAYEQYF.